This T cell receptor (beta chain) was captured by sequencing in a study of T cell clones after liver transplantation. Study as a whole: Post-transplant blood was tracked for graft-donor-reactive T cell clones identified in a pre-transplant mixed lymphocyte reaction. Three of the eight recipients were HCV-positive; the rest had non-autoimmune, non-viral transplant indications. Overall study findings and caveats: Compared with third party-reactive sequences, donor-reactive ones declined more, independent of withdrawal success. Conclusions were preliminary, with small, heterogeneous patient groups.

From germline, CDR1 is LNHDA and CDR2 SQIVND (reference sequence). The CDR3 totals 15 residues. J lost 2 bases, V lost 4 bases, and 4 bases had no gene match. A few counts support this clone. Its antigen is as yet unknown. Sequenced by immunoSEQ multiplex PCR; TCRdb stores in-frame clones only, minus some. The sample has 50,000 or so clones, about nine tenths seen once. Material: CD8+ T cells from blood, obtained 12 months after liver transplant. The TCR was taken from a human patient who received a liver transplant. T cells may partly derive from the graft donor. The chain links TRBV19 to TRBJ2-7, with 11 bases matching TRBD2. The CDR3 is CASSTTSGITYEQYF. The DNA of the CDR3 is TGTGCCAGTAGTACGACTAGCGGGATTACCTACGAGCAGTACTTC.